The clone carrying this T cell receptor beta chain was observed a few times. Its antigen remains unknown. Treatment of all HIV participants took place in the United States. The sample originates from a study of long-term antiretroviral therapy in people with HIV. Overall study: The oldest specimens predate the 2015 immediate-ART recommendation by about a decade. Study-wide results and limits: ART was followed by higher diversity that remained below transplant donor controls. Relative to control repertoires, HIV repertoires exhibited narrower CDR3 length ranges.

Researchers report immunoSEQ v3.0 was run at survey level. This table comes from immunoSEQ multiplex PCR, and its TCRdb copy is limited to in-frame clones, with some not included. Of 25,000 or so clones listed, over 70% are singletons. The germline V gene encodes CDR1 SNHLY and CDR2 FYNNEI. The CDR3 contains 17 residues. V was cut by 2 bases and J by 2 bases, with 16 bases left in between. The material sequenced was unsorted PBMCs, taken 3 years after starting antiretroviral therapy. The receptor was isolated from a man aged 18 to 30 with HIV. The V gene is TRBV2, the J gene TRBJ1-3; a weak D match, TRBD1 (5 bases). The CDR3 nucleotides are TGTGCCAGCAGTGAAAGCAGGGCACGGATAACTGGAAACACCATATATTTT. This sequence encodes CASSESRARITGNTIYF.